This T cell receptor (beta chain) derives from a study of T cell responses to AZD1222 COVID-19 vaccine. Produced via immunoSEQ multiplex PCR; TCRdb's table is partial and in-frame only. The profile covers about 160,000 clones, with 75% to 90% appearing a single time and 6.5% to 8.5% taken by the ten largest. V shed 7 bases and J 2 bases; nucleotides not matched to a gene: 9. The CDR3 sequence is 16 residues long. The germline V gene encodes CDR1 SGHAT and CDR2 FQNNGV. V usage is TRBV11-2 and J usage is TRBJ2-2; 8 bases agree with TRBD2. The receptor comes from an adult in good health. The source material was peripheral blood, sampled on day 0 of AZD1222 vaccination. The CDR3 DNA reads as TGTGCCAGCACCCCTCGGGCGGGGGGCAACACCGGGGAGCTGTTTTTT. This gives the protein CASTPRAGGNTGELFF. Supplemented by reference TRBV11-2 and TRBJ2-2, the full variable domain reads EAGVAQSPRYKIIEKRQSVAFWCNPISGHATLYWYQQILGQGPKLLIQFQNNGVVDDSQLPKDRFSAERLKGVDSTLKIQPAKLEDSAVYLCASTPRAGGNTGELFFGEGSRLTVL.